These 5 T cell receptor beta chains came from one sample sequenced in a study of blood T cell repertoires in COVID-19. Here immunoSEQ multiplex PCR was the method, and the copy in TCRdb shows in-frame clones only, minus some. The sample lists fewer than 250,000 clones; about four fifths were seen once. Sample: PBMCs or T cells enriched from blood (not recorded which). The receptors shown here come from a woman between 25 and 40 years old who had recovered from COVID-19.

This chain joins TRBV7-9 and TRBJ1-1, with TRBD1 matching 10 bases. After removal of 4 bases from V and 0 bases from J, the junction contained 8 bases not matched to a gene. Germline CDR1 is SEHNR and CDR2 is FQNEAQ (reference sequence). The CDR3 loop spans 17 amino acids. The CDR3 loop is CASSSGQGRYMNTEAFF. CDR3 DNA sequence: TGTGCCAGCAGCTCGGGACAGGGGCGGTATATGAACACTGAAGCTTTCTTT.

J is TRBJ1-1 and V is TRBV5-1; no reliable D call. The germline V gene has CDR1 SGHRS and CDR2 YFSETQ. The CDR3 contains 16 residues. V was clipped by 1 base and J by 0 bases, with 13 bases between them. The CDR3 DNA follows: TGCGCCAGCAGCTTGATAAGAAATACTATGAACACTGAAGCTTTCTTT. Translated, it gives CASSLIRNTMNTEAFF.

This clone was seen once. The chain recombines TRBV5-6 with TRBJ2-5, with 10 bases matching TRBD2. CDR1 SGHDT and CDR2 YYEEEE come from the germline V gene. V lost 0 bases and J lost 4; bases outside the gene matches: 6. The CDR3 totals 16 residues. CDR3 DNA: TGTGCCAGCAGCTTGGCGGGGCTAGCGGGAGCAGAGACCCAGTACTTC. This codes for CASSLAGLAGAETQYF.

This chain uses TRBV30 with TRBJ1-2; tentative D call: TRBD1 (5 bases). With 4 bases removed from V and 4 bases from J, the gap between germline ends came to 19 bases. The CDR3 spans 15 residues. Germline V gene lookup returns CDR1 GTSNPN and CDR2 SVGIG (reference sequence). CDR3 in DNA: TGTGCCTGGACCGGTGATCGCAGGGAGGTCTATGGCTACACCTTC. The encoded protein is CAWTGDRREVYGYTF.

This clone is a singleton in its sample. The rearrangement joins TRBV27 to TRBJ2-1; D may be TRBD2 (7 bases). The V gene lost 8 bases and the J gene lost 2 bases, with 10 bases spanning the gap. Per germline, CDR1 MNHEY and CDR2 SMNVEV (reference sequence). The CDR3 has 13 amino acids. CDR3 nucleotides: TGTGCCAGCTCGGGGGGCACCTACAATGAGCAGTTCTTC. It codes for CASSGGTYNEQFF.